The 13 T cell receptor beta chains below come from one sample, sequenced in a study of T cells in Graves' hyperthyroidism and ophthalmopathy. The investigators amplified TCR beta CDR3 regions from RNA transcripts. Researchers ran a first-round RT-PCR on the TCR CDR3 using the HTBI primer set. A single record per CDR3 protein comes from TCRdb applying MiXCR to the multiplex PCR reads. The sample lists 300,000 to 450,000 distinct CDR3 sequences, about 13% occurring once. The specimen was blood. These receptors all stem from a woman aged 18-29 years with Graves' hyperthyroidism.

This clonotype was observed at least ten times. The chain is built from TRBV2 and TRBJ1-2; 7 bases agree with TRBD1. Trimming took 4 bases from V and 4 from J; bases not matched to a gene: 6. The germline gives CDR1 SNHLY, CDR2 FYNNEI. The CDR3 is 14 amino acids. CDR3 in amino acids: CASSVETGTYGYTF. CDR3 sequence (DNA): TGTGCCAGCAGTGTTGAGACAGGGACCTATGGCTACACCTTC.

The rearrangement links TRBV2 to TRBJ1-5, with 10 bases fitting TRBD1. V trimming: 6 bases; J trimming: 8 bases; junction bases outside the gene matches: 19. From germline, CDR1 is SNHLY and CDR2 FYNNEI. The CDR3 loop spans 18 amino acids. CDR3 region: CASRPGQGTYQPQEPQHF. The CDR3 DNA is TGTGCCAGCAGGCCGGGACAGGGGACTTATCAGCCCCAGGAGCCCCAGCATTTT.

Here the CDR3 DNA reads TGCGCCAGCAGCCTCTCCCAGGGAGGTAAAACTTTCTTT. Translating it yields CASSLSQGGKTFF. This chain links TRBV4-1 with TRBJ1-1; tentative D call: TRBD1 (5 bases). CDR3 length equals 13 residues. Germline CDR1 reads MGHRA; CDR2 reads YSYEKL. The ends were cut back, 4 bases at V and 12 bases at J, with 18 bases in the middle.

This clonotype was seen ten or more times. The chain joins TRBV28 to TRBJ2-7; no clear D gene. The germline gives CDR1 MDHEN, CDR2 SYDVKM. This CDR3 has 15 amino acids. Trimming pared 4 bases from V and 3 bases from J, leaving 16 bases between. CDR3 bases: TGTGCCAGCAGTTCAAATGGAGAGGCTCACTACGAGCAGTACTTC. Translated: CASSSNGEAHYEQYF.

The chain links TRBV10-3 to TRBJ2-5; 9 bases are a match to TRBD2. V gave up 4 bases and J gave up 2 bases; unmatched junction bases: 2. Per the germline V gene, CDR1 is ENHRY and CDR2 is SYGVKD. The CDR3 contains 14 residues. CDR3 nucleotides: TGTGCCATCAGTGGGACTAGCGAGCAAGAGACCCAGTACTTC. Its protein product is CAISGTSEQETQYF.

With regard to this clonotype: This may be a read error: a much more frequent sequence differs by one nucleotide. The genes are TRBV28 and TRBJ1-4; possible D gene TRBD1, 6 bases. Germline loops: CDR1 MDHEN, CDR2 SYDVKM. Deletions cut 9 bases from V and 0 bases from J, with 11 bases between. This CDR3 has 14 residues. This CDR3 is CASTGAATNEKLFF. CDR3 bases: TGTGCCAGTACGGGGGCCGCAACTAATGAAAAACTGTTTTTT.

This chain uses TRBV3-1 with TRBJ2-1; TRBD1 matches 7 bases. Looked up from germline, CDR1 is LGHDT and CDR2 is YNNKEL (reference sequence). Unmatched junction bases numbered 7, after V lost 4 bases and J lost 7 bases. The CDR3 spans 14 residues. CDR3 DNA: TGTGCCAGCAGCCCAGAAGACAGGGTAAATGAGCAGTTCTTC. Translating it yields CASSPEDRVNEQFF.

This clonotype occurred once. A much larger clonotype is one base distant, so this may be a read error. The CDR3 is CASSQDPLAPTGELFF. Here the CDR3 DNA reads TGTGCCAGCAGCCAAGATCCACTAGCCCCCACCGGGGAGCTGTTTTTT. The chain carries TRBV3-1 and TRBJ2-2; D is possibly TRBD2 (6 bases). The germline V and J ends were trimmed by 0 bases and 4 bases, with 12 bases remaining between them. CDR1 is LGHDT and CDR2 is YNNKEL in the germline V gene (reference sequence). The CDR3 consists of 16 residues. The variable domain in full, with the rest retrieved from reference TRBV3-1 and TRBJ2-2, is DTAVSQTPKYLVTQMGNDKSIKCEQNLGHDTMYWYKQDSKKFLKIMFSYNNKELIINETVPNRFSPKSPDKAHLNLHINSLELGDSAVYFCASSQDPLAPTGELFFGEGSRLTVL.

Many counts were recorded for this clonotype. The rearrangement links TRBV6-1 to TRBJ2-2; D not resolved. Looked up from germline, CDR1 is MNHNS and CDR2 is SASEGT. The CDR3 consists of 15 residues. V lost 0 bases to trimming and J lost 4 bases, with 9 bases between them. CDR3 nucleotide sequence: TGTGCCAGCAGTGAAGCGCTTGGTGGCACCGGGGAGCTGTTTTTT. This gives the protein CASSEALGGTGELFF.

In its sample, this clonotype was seen a few times. This rearrangement joins TRBV7-9 to TRBJ2-5; no definite D call. The CDR3 covers 15 residues. Germline V lookup: CDR1 SEHNR, CDR2 FQNEAQ (reference sequence). V was pared by 2 bases and J by 5 bases, with 15 bases between. The CDR3 DNA follows: TGTGCCAGCAGCTTAATTAGTGGGGTTGCCGAGACCCAGTACTTC. Its translation is CASSLISGVAETQYF.

This clonotype has a count of ten or more. The chain has TRBV5-8 and TRBJ2-7; D is possibly TRBD1 (5 bases). The V end lost 4 bases, the J end lost 5 bases, and 10 bases lay between the germline ends. CDR3 length: 12 residues. CDR1 and CDR2 from the germline V gene are SGHTS and YDEGEE. The CDR3 coding sequence is TGTGCCAGCAGCGCGACAGTCAACGAGCAGTACTTC. Its protein product is CASSATVNEQYF. The full variable domain, rest sourced from reference TRBV5-8 and TRBJ2-7, is EAGVTQSPTHLIKTRGQQATLRCSPISGHTSVYWYQQALGLGLQFLLWYDEGEERNRGNFPPRFSGRQFPNYSSELNVNALELEDSALYLCASSATVNEQYFGPGTRLTVT.

The rearrangement links TRBV28 to TRBJ2-2; D possibly uses TRBD1 or TRBD2 (6 bases each). Trimming shortened V by 7 bases and J by 7 bases, and 19 bases separated the two germline ends. Germline V gene lookup returns CDR1 MDHEN and CDR2 SYDVKM. The CDR3 runs to 15 residues. The CDR3: CASTKGGNPIGELFF. For the CDR3, the DNA is TGTGCCAGCACTAAGGGGGGAAACCCCATCGGGGAGCTGTTTTTT.

Notes on this clonotype: A much larger clone differs from this one at a single base, so this may be a read error. The chain employs TRBV19 and TRBJ2-1, with 12 bases matching TRBD2. The CDR3 sequence is 20 residues long. Germline values: CDR1 LNHDA, CDR2 SQIVND (reference sequence). The CDR3 is CTSSIVGLAGGLPLHNEQFF. For the CDR3, the DNA is TGTACCAGTAGTATAGTAGGGCTAGCGGGAGGGCTCCCCTTGCACAATGAGCAGTTCTTC. The complete variable domain, with remaining parts taken from reference TRBV19 and TRBJ2-1, reads DGGITQSPKYLFRKEGQNVTLSCEQNLNHDAMYWYRQDPGQGLRLIYYSQIVNDFQKGDIAEGYSVSREKKESFPLTVTSAQKNPTAFYLCTSSIVGLAGGLPLHNEQFFGPGTRLTVL.